Below, 5 T cell receptor beta chains from the same sample are listed, as sequenced in a study of blood T cell repertoires in COVID-19. Here immunoSEQ multiplex PCR was the method, and the copy in TCRdb shows in-frame clones only, minus some. The sample lists under 200,000 clones; approximately 90% were seen once. Sequenced sample: peripheral blood. The receptors come from a young man with acute or convalescent COVID-19.

The chain uses TRBV5-6 and TRBJ1-2, with 10 bases lining up with TRBD1. CDR1 and CDR2 from the germline V gene are SGHDT and YYEEEE. The J segment lost 8 bases and the V segment lost 0 bases, leaving 4 bases of the junction unmatched. This CDR3 spans 14 amino acids. This chain's CDR3 is CASSLGTGGKGYTF. CDR3 bases: TGTGCCAGCAGCTTGGGGACAGGGGGAAAAGGCTACACCTTC.

The chain joins TRBV27 to TRBJ2-7; 11 bases match TRBD2. Losses at the gene ends were 4 bases for V and 2 bases for J; bases not matched to a gene: 4. CDR3 length equals 15 residues. The germline V gene has CDR1 MNHEY and CDR2 SMNVEV (reference sequence). The CDR3 loop reads CASSSLLAGAYEQYF. DNA of the CDR3: TGTGCCAGCAGTTCCTTACTAGCGGGGGCCTACGAGCAGTACTTC.

The chain links TRBV4-2 to TRBJ2-1, with 11 positions matching TRBD1. CDR3 length equals 17 residues. The J segment lost 7 bases and the V segment lost 5 bases, leaving 13 bases of the junction unmatched. The germline V gene encodes CDR1 LGHNA and CDR2 YNFKEQ. DNA for the CDR3: TGTGCCAGCAGCTTCTTCGATGGGGGACAGGGGGAAAATGAGCAGTTCTTC. It codes for CASSFFDGGQGENEQFF.

This sequence joins TRBV20-1 and TRBJ2-1, with D unclear. Trimming cost V 3 bases and J 0 bases, with 18 bases left between them. Germline V CDR1 and CDR2: DFQATT, SNEGSKA (reference sequence). There are 17 residues in the CDR3. CDR3 region: CSASAVGSLSSYNEQFF. CDR3 in DNA: TGCAGTGCTAGTGCGGTGGGCAGTCTCAGCTCCTACAATGAGCAGTTCTTC.

The gene calls are TRBV7-8 and TRBJ2-1; D is perhaps TRBD2 (6 bases). The CDR3 runs to 12 residues. Germline CDR1 is SGHVS and CDR2 is FQNEAQ. V lost 1 base, J lost 13 bases, and 11 bases lay in between. The DNA for the CDR3 is TGTGCCAGCAGCTTAGTGACTAGATCACAGTTCTTC. It specifies CASSLVTRSQFF.